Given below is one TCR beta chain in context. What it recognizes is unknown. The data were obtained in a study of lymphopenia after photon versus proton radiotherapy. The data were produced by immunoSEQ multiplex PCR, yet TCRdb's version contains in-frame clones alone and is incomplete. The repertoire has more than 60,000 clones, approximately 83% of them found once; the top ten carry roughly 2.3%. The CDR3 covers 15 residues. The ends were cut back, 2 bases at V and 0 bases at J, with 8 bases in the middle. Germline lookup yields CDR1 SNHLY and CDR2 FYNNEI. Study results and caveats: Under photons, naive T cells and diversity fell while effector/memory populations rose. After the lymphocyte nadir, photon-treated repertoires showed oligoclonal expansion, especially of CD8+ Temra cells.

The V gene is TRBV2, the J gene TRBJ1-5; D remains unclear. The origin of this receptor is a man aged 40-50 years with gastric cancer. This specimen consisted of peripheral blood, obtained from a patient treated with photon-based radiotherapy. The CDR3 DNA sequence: TGTGCCAGCAGTGAATTTTTGGATAGCAATCAGCCCCAGCATTTT. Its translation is CASSEFLDSNQPQHF.